Following are 11 T cell receptor beta chains from one sample sequenced in a study of T cells in Graves' hyperthyroidism and ophthalmopathy. Template material for amplifying TCR beta CDR3 regions consisted of RNA transcripts. TCR CDR3 regions were first amplified by RT-PCR with HTBI primers. TCRdb re-analysed the multiplex PCR reads in MiXCR, keeping a single row per CDR3 protein. The repertoire holds 700,000 or so distinct CDR3 sequences, with roughly 15% as singletons. The specimen sequenced was blood. The receptors were gathered from a man between 18 and 35 years old with Graves' hyperthyroidism.

V usage is TRBV5-1 and J usage is TRBJ2-2; maybe TRBD2 (6 bases). The germline V gene has CDR1 SGHRS and CDR2 YFSETQ. The CDR3 runs to 16 residues. V gave up 0 bases and J gave up 0 bases, with 9 bases separating them. The CDR3 is CASSLEVAANTGELFF. The DNA of the CDR3 is TGCGCCAGCAGCTTGGAGGTAGCGGCGAACACCGGGGAGCTGTTTTTT.

Only a few counts were recorded for this clonotype. J is TRBJ1-3 and V is TRBV15; TRBD1 is a possible D gene (5 bases). The CDR3 is 16 amino acids. V was clipped by 1 base and J by 0 bases, with 10 bases between them. The germline gives CDR1 LNHNV, CDR2 YYDKDF (reference sequence). CDR3 coding DNA: TGTGCCACCAGCAGAGGAGGGGCGAACTCTGGAAACACCATATATTTT. Translated: CATSRGGANSGNTIYF.

This clonotype was found a few times. Being one base from a much bigger clone, this may be a read error. The chain uses TRBV20-1 and TRBJ2-1; D may be TRBD2 (5 bases). Trimming pared 3 bases from V and 7 bases from J, leaving 22 bases between. Germline CDR1 DFQATT, CDR2 SNEGSKA (reference sequence). The CDR3 loop spans 16 amino acids. The CDR3 loop is CSARRLRGSCLNEQFF. DNA for the CDR3: TGCAGTGCTAGGCGGCTCCGAGGGTCGTGCCTAAATGAGCAGTTCTTC.

This chain uses TRBV11-3 with TRBJ1-5; no firm D call. Germline V gene sequence: CDR1 SGHNT, CDR2 YENEEA. The CDR3 is 12 residues long. Trimming took 0 bases from V and 8 from J, leaving 5 bases between them. DNA for the CDR3: TGTGCCAGCAGCTTAGATTCGGAGCCCCAGCATTTT. Encoded protein: CASSLDSEPQHF.

There are a few counts of this clonotype. This chain connects TRBV6-1 to TRBJ1-4; possibly TRBD1 for D (6 bases). V dropped 6 bases and J dropped 4 bases, with 9 bases sitting between them. CDR3 length: 13 amino acids. From germline, CDR1 is MNHNS and CDR2 SASEGT. The CDR3 DNA reads as TGTGCCAGCAGGCGGACAGTTAATGAAAAACTGTTTTTT. Amino acids: CASRRTVNEKLFF.

This chain uses TRBV20-1 with TRBJ1-1; 7 nucleotides line up with TRBD1. J lost 4 bases, V lost 2 bases, and 4 bases had no gene match. CDR1 DFQATT and CDR2 SNEGSKA come from the germline V gene (reference sequence). The CDR3 runs to 13 residues. This CDR3 is CSARRDRATEAFF. The CDR3 region has the DNA TGCAGTGCTAGACGAGACAGGGCCACTGAAGCTTTCTTT.

The chain joins TRBV6-1 to TRBJ1-4; possibly TRBD1 for D (6 bases). The CDR3 extends over 15 amino acids. CDR1 is MNHNS and CDR2 is SASEGT in the germline V gene. V was clipped by 7 bases and J by 0 bases, with 12 bases between them. The CDR3 protein is CASITTGTTNEKLFF. CDR3 DNA sequence: TGTGCCAGCATCACTACAGGGACAACTAATGAAAAACTGTTTTTT.

In its sample, this clonotype was seen many times. The chain joins TRBV28 to TRBJ1-2; D is undetermined. Germline V gene lookup returns CDR1 MDHEN and CDR2 SYDVKM. The CDR3 totals 14 residues. Trimming left V 5 bases short and J 8 bases short, with 18 bases between. The CDR3 nucleotides are TGTGCCAGCAGTCCTCAGAGGACCTACAACGGCTACACCTTC. This encodes CASSPQRTYNGYTF.

This clonotype was detected ten times or more. The genes are TRBV20-1 and TRBJ2-7, with a tentative D call TRBD2 (5 bases). V was cut by 0 bases and J by 0 bases, with 18 bases left in between. Germline V CDR1 and CDR2: DFQATT, SNEGSKA (reference sequence). The CDR3 is 17 residues long. Here the CDR3 reads CSARDHWETLSSYEQYF. The CDR3 DNA sequence: TGCAGTGCTAGAGATCACTGGGAGACTCTAAGCTCCTACGAGCAGTACTTC.

The sample holds many counts of this clonotype. CDR3 DNA: TGTGCCAGCAGCTCCTCAGTGGCAGGATACGAGCAGTACTTC. Its translation: CASSSSVAGYEQYF. This chain joins TRBV3-1 and TRBJ2-7; no clear D gene. V gave up 5 bases and J gave up 4 bases, with 15 bases separating them. The germline gives CDR1 LGHDT, CDR2 YNNKEL (reference sequence). The CDR3 runs to 14 residues.

For this clonotype: At one of its ends the junction is not consistent with the germline gene, which may arise from a read error. CDR3 in DNA: TGCGGTGCTAGGGACCCTCGAAAGAACACTGAAGCTTTCTTT. Translation: CGARDPRKNTEAFF. The rearrangement links TRBV20-1 to TRBJ1-1; D is perhaps TRBD1 (5 bases). The CDR3 has 14 residues. CDR1 is DFQATT and CDR2 is SNEGSKA in the germline V gene (reference sequence).